The 10 T cell receptor beta chains in this list originate from one sample, sequenced in a study of CD8 T cells in Susac syndrome. It was with random hexamers that about 0.45 to 1 ug RNA was reverse transcribed. TCRdb reanalysed the immunoSEQ multiplex PCR reads using MiXCR and keeps one entry per CDR3 protein. This table has around 160,000 distinct CDR3 sequences, around 94% appearing once. The sequencing sample was made of CD4+ T cells from PBMCs. The origin of the receptors is a human donor in good health.

V is TRBV29-1 and J is TRBJ1-1; D possibly corresponds to TRBD1 (6 bases). The CDR3 consists of 14 residues. V was pared by 4 bases and J by 1 base, with 13 bases between. Germline-derived CDR1 and CDR2 are SQVTM and ANQGSEA. CDR3 DNA sequence: TGCAGCGTTGCCCTTAGACAGGCGAACACTGAAGCTTTCTTT. Translating gives CSVALRQANTEAFF.

The CDR3 sequence is CASSSFPGPNEQFF. The CDR3 bases are TGTGCCAGCAGTTCATTCCCAGGGCCCAATGAGCAGTTCTTC. The V and J genes are TRBV28 and TRBJ2-1; possibly TRBD1 for D (5 bases). CDR1 is MDHEN, CDR2 SYDVKM, per germline. This CDR3 contains 14 residues. V dropped 4 bases and J dropped 6 bases, with 13 bases sitting between them.

This sequence joins TRBV4-3 and TRBJ2-3, with D maybe TRBD1 (5 bases). Germline-derived CDR1 and CDR2 are LGHNA and YSLEER. Deletions cut 2 bases from V and 4 bases from J, with 10 bases between. CDR3 length: 14 residues. This chain's CDR3 is CASSQRAGPDTQYF. The CDR3 nucleotides are TGCGCCAGCAGCCAAAGGGCAGGGCCAGATACGCAGTATTTT.

This chain joins TRBV7-9 and TRBJ2-6; 7 nucleotides agree with TRBD1. V lost 5 bases and J lost 3; bases outside the gene matches: 4. This CDR3 spans 15 amino acids. CDR1 is SEHNR, CDR2 FQNEAQ, per germline (reference sequence). The CDR3, as DNA: TGTGCCAGCAGCCGAACAGGGGATGGGGCCAACGTCCTGACTTTC. Its translation: CASSRTGDGANVLTF.

The rearrangement uses TRBV20-1 and TRBJ2-7, with D perhaps assigned TRBD1 or TRBD2 (5 bases each). CDR3 length equals 14 residues. Germline loops: CDR1 DFQATT, CDR2 SNEGSKA (reference sequence). V was cut by 3 bases and J by 2 bases, with 14 bases left in between. The CDR3 DNA sequence: TGCAGTGCTAGGGGGACGGTTGCTCCCTACGAGCAGTACTTC. Amino acid sequence: CSARGTVAPYEQYF.

This rearrangement joins TRBV9 to TRBJ1-1; possible D gene TRBD1, 6 bases. Trimming removed 0 bases from V and 2 bases from J, with 8 bases in between. From germline, CDR1 is SGDLS and CDR2 YYNGEE. This CDR3 is 14 amino acids long. The CDR3 region is CASSVAGGNTEAFF. The CDR3 DNA reads as TGTGCCAGCAGCGTAGCGGGGGGCAACACTGAAGCTTTCTTT. Full variable domain (outside the CDR3, taken from reference TRBV9 and TRBJ1-1): DSGVTQTPKHLITATGQRVTLRCSPRSGDLSVYWYQQSLDQGLQFLIQYYNGEERAKGNILERFSAQQFPDLHSELNLSSLELGDSALYFCASSVAGGNTEAFFGQGTRLTVV.

The J gene is TRBJ2-1, the V gene TRBV20-1; TRBD1 is a possible D gene (6 bases). V lost 2 bases and J lost 0, with 14 bases in between. The CDR3 totals 16 residues. Germline assignment: CDR1 DFQATT and CDR2 SNEGSKA (reference sequence). CDR3 region: CSARLQGLSSYNEQFF. CDR3 bases: TGCAGTGCTAGATTACAGGGCCTTAGCTCCTACAATGAGCAGTTCTTC.

This chain uses TRBV2 with TRBJ2-7; 9 nucleotides align to TRBD1. The CDR3 has 14 amino acids. V dropped 8 bases and J dropped 2; count of bases not matched to a gene: 7. Germline V gives CDR1 SNHLY, CDR2 FYNNEI. CDR3 protein: CASAGTGLPYEQYF. The CDR3 region has the DNA TGTGCCAGCGCCGGGACAGGGCTTCCCTACGAGCAGTACTTC.

The V call is TRBV7-9, the J call TRBJ1-6, with D unclear. The germline CDR1 and CDR2 sequences are SEHNR and FQNEAQ (reference sequence). The CDR3 runs to 12 residues. Trimming cost V 1 base and J 9 bases, with 4 bases left between them. The CDR3 DNA follows: TGTGCCAGCAGCTTAGTCGGTTCACCCCTCCACTTT. It codes for CASSLVGSPLHF.

This rearrangement joins TRBV6-2 or TRBV6-3 to TRBJ1-6; no firm D call. V lost 1 base, J lost 4 bases, and 8 bases lay in between. CDR3 length: 15 amino acids. CDR1 and CDR2 from the germline V gene are MNHEY and SVGEGT. The CDR3 loop is CASSYWRDYNSPLHF. CDR3 DNA sequence: TGTGCCAGCAGTTACTGGAGGGATTATAATTCACCCCTCCACTTT.